This entry lists 27 T cell receptor beta chains sequenced from one sample in a study of cytomegalovirus exposure and HLA in healthy donors. The repertoire was sequenced with immunoSEQ multiplex PCR; TCRdb's copy has only in-frame clones and lacks some. The sample yields 150,000 to 200,000 clones, about 80% seen once. The sample comprised PBMCs. These receptors all stem from a woman aged 18-35 years in good health and CMV-seropositive.

Comments on this clone: The same CDR3 also results from other DNA sequences found in this sample. The rearrangement joins TRBV5-1 to TRBJ2-3; 7 bases align to TRBD1. There are 15 residues in the CDR3. Germline-derived CDR1 and CDR2 are SGHRS and YFSETQ. V trimming: 2 bases; J trimming: 2 bases; junction bases outside the gene matches: 5. The CDR3 sequence is CASSLRGLPTDTQYF. CDR3 DNA sequence: TGCGCCAGCAGCTTAAGGGGGCTTCCCACAGATACGCAGTATTTT.

The gene calls are TRBV19 and TRBJ1-3; D not certain. The CDR3 covers 15 residues. The V gene lost 5 bases and the J gene lost 2 bases, with 13 bases spanning the gap. Germline-derived CDR1 and CDR2 are LNHDA and SQIVND (reference sequence). CDR3 sequence (DNA): TGTGCCAGTAGTTTCGGGTCCTCGGCTGGAAACACCATATATTTT. Translating gives CASSFGSSAGNTIYF.

The chain has TRBV18 and TRBJ2-1; TRBD1 agrees at 7 bases. The CDR3 totals 13 residues. Germline V gene sequence: CDR1 KGHSH, CDR2 LQKENI. V shed 3 bases, J shed 10 bases, and the junction held 6 bases outside the gene matches. The CDR3 spells CASSPSPGQEQFF. CDR3 bases: TGTGCCAGCTCACCGTCCCCGGGACAGGAGCAGTTCTTC.

This sequence joins TRBV21-1 and TRBJ1-2; TRBD1, the table's D call, lacks a check against the DNA. TRBV21-1 is described as a pseudogene. The CDR3 runs 16 residues. CDR3 DNA: TGTGCCAGCAGCACCTCCTCGGACAGTCCTAACTATGGCTACACCTTC. It specifies CASSTSSDSPNYGYTF.

The rearrangement uses TRBV6-5 and TRBJ1-3; 7 bases are shared with TRBD1. The V segment lost 6 bases and the J segment 4 bases; nucleotides outside the gene matches: 6. The germline gives CDR1 MNHEY, CDR2 SVGAGI. The CDR3 sequence is 14 residues long. CDR3 nucleotides: TGTGCCAGCAGAACAGGGGCTTGGGGAAACACCATATATTTT. It specifies CASRTGAWGNTIYF.

The CDR3 DNA is TGTGCCAGTAGCCAAATACAGGGATTTTGGCAGCCCCAGCATTTT. Residues: CASSQIQGFWQPQHF. This chain uses TRBV19 with TRBJ1-5; possibly TRBD1 for D (6 bases). CDR3 length equals 15 residues. The germline V and J ends were trimmed by 6 bases and 7 bases, with 19 bases remaining between them. Germline assignment: CDR1 LNHDA and CDR2 SQIVND (reference sequence).

The chain is built from TRBV28 and TRBJ2-1; D is ambiguous. The CDR3 loop spans 13 amino acids. V was shortened by 7 bases and J by 4 bases, with 11 bases between the two germline ends. Germline V CDR1 and CDR2: MDHEN, SYDVKM. The CDR3 bases are TGTGCCAGCAAGGCTCCCGGGTACAATGAGCAGTTCTTC. Translating gives CASKAPGYNEQFF.

The V gene is TRBV6-1, the J gene TRBJ2-2; the D gene is possibly TRBD1 (5 bases). CDR1 is MNHNS, CDR2 SASEGT, per germline. This CDR3 has 18 amino acids. V lost 2 bases and J 0 bases, leaving 16 bases between the germline ends. The CDR3 protein is CASSERGRRRANTGELFF. Written as DNA, the CDR3 is TGTGCCAGCAGTGAAAGGGGCCGGAGAAGAGCGAACACCGGGGAGCTGTTTTTT.

V is TRBV18 and J is TRBJ2-7, with 8 bases identical to TRBD2. The CDR3 consists of 12 residues. The V gene end was trimmed by 8 bases and the J gene end by 5 bases; junction bases not matched to a gene: 5. Germline CDR1 reads KGHSH; CDR2 reads LQKENI. CDR3 region: CASAGGGDEQYF. CDR3 DNA: TGTGCCAGCGCCGGGGGGGGCGACGAGCAGTACTTC.

CDR3 residues: CASSQVAGFYNEQFF. CDR3 nucleotide sequence: TGCGCCAGCAGCCAAGTGGCGGGATTCTACAATGAGCAGTTCTTC. The chain employs TRBV4-1 and TRBJ2-1; a possible D gene is TRBD2 (6 bases). The germline V and J ends were trimmed by 1 base and 3 bases, with 10 bases remaining between them. The CDR3 is 15 amino acids. Looked up from germline, CDR1 is MGHRA and CDR2 is YSYEKL.

This clone has only a few counts. V and J are TRBV9 and TRBJ2-1; 9 bases line up with TRBD2. Germline values: CDR1 SGDLS, CDR2 YYNGEE. With V trimmed by 0 bases and J by 2 bases, 0 bases remained unmatched. CDR3 length: 15 amino acids. The CDR3 loop reads CASSVGGGAYNEQFF. The CDR3 bases are TGTGCCAGCAGCGTAGGCGGGGGGGCCTACAATGAGCAGTTCTTC.

V and J are TRBV7-8 and TRBJ2-7, with D possibly matching TRBD2 (6 bases). Germline values: CDR1 SGHVS, CDR2 FQNEAQ. The CDR3 contains 15 residues. V was cut by 1 base and J by 0 bases, with 10 bases left in between. CDR3 coding DNA: TGTGCCAGCAGCTTAGTTGCGGGGCACTCCTACGAGCAGTACTTC. This sequence encodes CASSLVAGHSYEQYF. Full variable domain (missing parts from reference TRBV7-8 and TRBJ2-7): GAGVSQSPRYKVAKRGQDVALRCDPISGHVSLFWYQQALGQGPEFLTYFQNEAQLDKSGLPSDRFFAERPEGSVSTLKIQRTQQEDSAVYLCASSLVAGHSYEQYFGPGTRLTVT.

The V and J genes are TRBV4-1 and TRBJ2-3, with D tentatively TRBD2 (5 bases). In germline, CDR1 is MGHRA, CDR2 YSYEKL. The CDR3 is made up of 14 amino acids. V dropped 4 bases and J dropped 3 bases, with 11 bases sitting between them. Written as DNA, the CDR3 is TGCGCCAGCAGCCGCATACTAGTGACAGATACGCAGTATTTT. Translating it yields CASSRILVTDTQYF.

This clone was seen a single time. The chain joins TRBV29-1 to TRBJ1-2, with D perhaps TRBD1 (5 bases). CDR1 is SQVTM and CDR2 is ANQGSEA in the germline V gene. V lost 2 bases, J lost 0 bases, and 19 bases lay in between. This CDR3 is built from 17 residues. The CDR3: CSVESRGRVHANYGYTF. CDR3 bases: TGCAGCGTTGAATCCCGGGGGAGGGTTCACGCTAACTATGGCTACACCTTC.

As concerns this clone: Other DNA sequences within the sample encode an identical CDR3. The rearrangement links TRBV5-6 to TRBJ2-2; no firm D call. The CDR3 extends over 13 amino acids. Trimming stripped 2 bases from V and 5 bases from J, with 7 bases between. Per the germline V gene, CDR1 is SGHDT and CDR2 is YYEEEE. The CDR3 region is CASSFPGTGELFF. CDR3 sequence (DNA): TGTGCCAGCAGCTTCCCGGGTACCGGGGAGCTGTTTTTT.

The chain links TRBV5-4 to TRBJ1-1, with D possibly matching TRBD1 (5 bases). The germline V and J ends were trimmed by 2 bases and 10 bases, with 15 bases remaining between them. CDR1 is SGHNT, CDR2 YYREEE, per germline (reference sequence). This CDR3 is built from 13 residues. The CDR3 DNA reads TGTGCCAGCAGCTTATTGCCGGGGGAGAGAGCTTTCTTT. It specifies CASSLLPGERAFF.

CDR3 DNA: TGTGCCAGTAGTTCCCTAGGACAGGGGGCGGCAGGCAATCAGCCCCAGCATTTT. It translates to CASSSLGQGAAGNQPQHF. The chain links TRBV19 to TRBJ1-5, with TRBD1 matching over 11 bases. The V and J ends lost 5 bases and 2 bases, in that order; junction bases with no gene match: 11. The CDR3 loop spans 18 amino acids. The germline CDR1 and CDR2 sequences are LNHDA and SQIVND (reference sequence).

The rearrangement links TRBV4-1 to TRBJ2-1; TRBD2 aligns across 10 bases. V gave up 1 base and J gave up 4 bases; unmatched junction bases: 1. CDR3 size: 15 residues. The germline V gene has CDR1 MGHRA and CDR2 YSYEKL. As DNA, the CDR3 is TGCGCCAGCAGCCAAGGACTAGCGGGTTACAATGAGCAGTTCTTC. Encoded protein: CASSQGLAGYNEQFF.

This clone has a count of ten or more. The chain employs TRBV5-4 and TRBJ1-6; D gene uncertain. The germline V gene has CDR1 SGHNT and CDR2 YYREEE (reference sequence). V gave up 1 base and J gave up 5 bases, with 7 bases separating them. The CDR3 is 14 residues long. The CDR3 nucleotides read TGTGCCAGCAGCTTGAACGGGAATAATTCACCCCTCCACTTT. It yields the protein CASSLNGNNSPLHF.

The chain has TRBV27 and TRBJ1-5; D gene ambiguous. Germline CDR1 MNHEY, CDR2 SMNVEV (reference sequence). The length of the CDR3 is 16 residues. V lost 4 bases, J lost 3 bases, and 16 bases lay in between. The CDR3 region has the DNA TGTGCCAGCAGTTCGTCTTGGCCCCGTGACAATCAGCCCCAGCATTTT. Translated, it gives CASSSSWPRDNQPQHF.

V and J are TRBV5-6 and TRBJ2-7, with 8 bases matching TRBD1. CDR3 length equals 16 residues. Looked up from germline, CDR1 is SGHDT and CDR2 is YYEEEE. The J segment lost 3 bases and the V segment lost 0 bases, leaving 8 bases of the junction unmatched. For the CDR3, the DNA is TGTGCCAGCAGCTTGGGTTTTGGGGGGACAGGCTACGAGCAGTACTTC. Translation gives CASSLGFGGTGYEQYF.

The V gene is TRBV6-1, the J gene TRBJ1-1; a weak D match, TRBD1 (6 bases). Germline-derived CDR1 and CDR2 are MNHNS and SASEGT. This CDR3 contains 14 residues. V lost 6 bases and J lost 11, with 22 bases in between. Here the CDR3 reads CASRRGGSETYAFF. Here the CDR3 DNA reads TGTGCCAGCAGGAGGGGGGGCTCGGAGACCTACGCTTTCTTT.

This clone was recorded once. The chain has TRBV4-3 and TRBJ2-2; TRBD2 is a possible D gene (7 bases). V lost 2 bases, J lost 6 bases, and 10 bases lay in between. CDR1 and CDR2 (germline): LGHNA, YSLEER. This CDR3 spans 14 amino acids. Here the CDR3 DNA reads TGCGCCAGCAGCCAACAAGGGGGGGCCGGGGAGCTGTTTTTT. Amino acids: CASSQQGGAGELFF.

J is TRBJ1-1 and V is TRBV5-1, with 7 bases fitting TRBD1. CDR3 length equals 14 residues. Losses at the gene ends were 6 bases for V and 1 base for J; bases not matched to a gene: 6. Germline-derived CDR1 and CDR2 are SGHRS and YFSETQ. CDR3 bases: TGCGCCAGCACCAGGACAGGTCCGAACACTGAAGCTTTCTTT. Residues: CASTRTGPNTEAFF.

In this sample, this clone turned up once. This chain joins TRBV13 and TRBJ1-4; D remains ambiguous. The V end was cut by 5 bases, the J end by 8 bases, with 12 bases between. Germline V gene sequence: CDR1 PRHDT, CDR2 FYEKMQ (reference sequence). The CDR3 runs to 13 residues. CDR3 nucleotide sequence: TGTGCCAGCAGCCAGGCAATTGAGGAAAAACTGTTTTTT. It codes for CASSQAIEEKLFF. The complete variable domain, with remaining parts taken from reference TRBV13 and TRBJ1-4, reads AAGVIQSPRHLIKEKRETATLKCYPIPRHDTVYWYQQGPGQDPQFLISFYEKMQSDKGSIPDRFSAQQFSDYHSELNMSSLELGDSALYFCASSQAIEEKLFFGSGTQLSVL.

V is TRBV5-4 and J is TRBJ2-2; TRBD2 aligns across 8 bases. V lost 4 bases to trimming and J lost 5 bases; unmatched junction nucleotides: 7. This CDR3 spans 15 amino acids. Germline V gene lookup returns CDR1 SGHNT and CDR2 YYREEE (reference sequence). CDR3 sequence reads: CASSPGGTGTGELFF. For the CDR3, the DNA is TGTGCCAGCAGCCCGGGGGGGACGGGGACCGGGGAGCTGTTTTTT.

CDR3 amino acids: CASSEAVTSRGIQYF. The CDR3 nucleotides read TGTGCCAGCAGTGAAGCTGTTACTAGCCGGGGCATTCAGTACTTC. The chain couples TRBV2 to TRBJ2-4; TRBD2 might be the D (6 bases). Germline lookup yields CDR1 SNHLY and CDR2 FYNNEI. Trimming took off 0 bases at V and 9 bases at J, with 15 bases between the two ends. The CDR3 runs to 15 residues.